Listed below are T cell receptor beta chains from one sample, sequenced in a study of blood T cells in healthy people across ages. One entry per CDR3 protein, called by TCRdb with MiXCR from the 5' RACE reads. The data show about 730,000 distinct CDR3 sequences, approximately 39% seen once. Source material: blood. The origin of the receptors is a woman aged 55-69 years in good health. CDR3s include the opening cysteine and the closing phenylalanine or tryptophan. Each record gives: V gene, CDR3 protein.

v_call: TRBV5-1; cdr3_aa: CASSVSLNTEAFF
v_call: TRBV3-1; cdr3_aa: CASSHRGAGFYGYTF
v_call: TRBV9; cdr3_aa: CASSVGAGAPTDTQYF
v_call: TRBV7-9; cdr3_aa: CASSLNDGSTEAFF
v_call: TRBV9; cdr3_aa: CASSAFGTGVNYGYTF
v_call: TRBV11-2; cdr3_aa: CASSWRGYEQYF
v_call: TRBV12-3/TRBV12-4; cdr3_aa: CASSPNFGTGYEQYF
v_call: TRBV12-3/TRBV12-4; cdr3_aa: CASSPGRQGLNYGYTF
v_call: TRBV7-9; cdr3_aa: CASSYSGGQGTDTQYF
v_call: TRBV12-3/TRBV12-4; cdr3_aa: CASSLTPVHYGYTF
v_call: TRBV9; cdr3_aa: CASSVGPGRLMNTEAFF
v_call: TRBV12-3/TRBV12-4; cdr3_aa: CASRTGGGHAGELFF
v_call: TRBV6-5; cdr3_aa: CASSSSQGIGKLFF
v_call: TRBV6-2/TRBV6-3; cdr3_aa: CASSSPYPTSAQYEQYF
v_call: TRBV20-1; cdr3_aa: CSARHRENTEAFF
v_call: TRBV27; cdr3_aa: CASSPQGSDVVEQYF
v_call: TRBV20-1; cdr3_aa: CSAERGTFSYEQYF
v_call: TRBV6-5; cdr3_aa: CASSSTGGRDTQYF
v_call: TRBV5-5; cdr3_aa: CASSLAAREGQETQYF
v_call: TRBV4-3; cdr3_aa: CASSQATGGYYGYTF
v_call: TRBV6-1; cdr3_aa: CASSEDRGSVETQYF
v_call: TRBV3-1; cdr3_aa: CASSQGTGGMNTEAFF
v_call: TRBV4-1; cdr3_aa: CASSQDTGLRPENQPQHF
v_call: TRBV6-5; cdr3_aa: CASSSPGQGYYEQYF
v_call: TRBV20-1; cdr3_aa: CSARDGGGQETQYF
v_call: TRBV3-1; cdr3_aa: CASSQATSGGPTETQYF
v_call: TRBV20-1; cdr3_aa: CSARDSRGYETQYF
v_call: TRBV6-2/TRBV6-3; cdr3_aa: CASTPGLAGGTETQYF
v_call: TRBV20-1; cdr3_aa: CSARFIRLATGTDYNSPLHF
v_call: TRBV7-2; cdr3_aa: CASSVGLAGVEQYF
v_call: TRBV6-2/TRBV6-3; cdr3_aa: CASSPRVGPFRNEQFF
v_call: TRBV14; cdr3_aa: CASSQDIRLSTDTQYF
v_call: TRBV5-1; cdr3_aa: CASSLEGLSYNSPLHF
v_call: TRBV7-2; cdr3_aa: CASSPSTAQYF
v_call: TRBV9; cdr3_aa: CASSVGGRGQETQYF
v_call: TRBV27; cdr3_aa: CASSLRSGISTDTQYF
v_call: TRBV28; cdr3_aa: CASKKIIAKNIQYF
v_call: TRBV5-1; cdr3_aa: CASSLGFISEQFF
v_call: TRBV5-1; cdr3_aa: CASSLEQGLSYEQYF
v_call: TRBV6-5; cdr3_aa: CASSYSLRVNSPLHF
v_call: TRBV14; cdr3_aa: CASSQASSYNEQFF
v_call: TRBV20-1; cdr3_aa: CSARSFGQQETQYF
v_call: TRBV20-1; cdr3_aa: CSAIKGNGEKLFF
v_call: TRBV7-9; cdr3_aa: CASSLALQGLSSYNEQFF
v_call: TRBV20-1; cdr3_aa: CSARDRNFQETRYF
v_call: TRBV20-1; cdr3_aa: CSPRAAGYNEQYF
v_call: TRBV9; cdr3_aa: CASSVGSSGRLADTQYF
v_call: TRBV2; cdr3_aa: CASSEPTEGFVETQYF